The rows below give T cell receptor beta chains drawn from one sample of a study of blood T cell repertoires in COVID-19. Clones were sequenced by immunoSEQ multiplex PCR, and TCRdb holds only the in-frame ones, with some missing. The data hold about 340,000 clones, with 83% observed a single time. The sequenced material came from peripheral blood. These receptors originate from a man aged 30 to 45 with active or convalescent COVID-19. The CDR3 runs from the conserved cysteine through the conserved F or W. D genes are given only for firm matches. Clone size is not always given. Where it is, it says once, few, many or a class for expanded clones.

j_gene	abundance	d_gene	v_gene	CDR3nt	CDR3aa
TRBJ1-5	.	.	TRBV7-2	TGTGCCAGCAGCCCCGCAGGATATAGCAATCAGCCCCAGCATTTT	CASSPAGYSNQPQHF
TRBJ1-1	.	.	TRBV11-3	TGTGCCAGCAGCCACCGGGAAGAAGCTTTCTTT	CASSHREEAFF
TRBJ1-5	once	.	TRBV6-6	TGTGCCAGCAGTTACTCGAGCAGGGGTAATCAGCCCCAGCATTTT	CASSYSSRGNQPQHF
TRBJ2-5	once	.	TRBV7-8	TGTGCCAGCAGCTTAGTAGGGGAAGAGACCCAGTACTTC	CASSLVGEETQYF
TRBJ1-1	.	.	TRBV19	TGTGCCAGTAGTTCCCCGGCGCGGGACACTGAAGCTTTCTTT	CASSSPARDTEAFF
TRBJ1-2	.	.	TRBV6-5	TGTGCCAGCAGTTACCAACCCAACCCCGGAGGTGGCTACACCTTC	CASSYQPNPGGGYTF
TRBJ1-6	.	.	TRBV15	TGTGCCACCAGCAGAGCTACAGGGAATTCACCCCTCCACTTT	CATSRATGNSPLHF
TRBJ2-1	.	.	TRBV4-1	TGCGCCAGCACGCCCAACATACCCGCGGGCAATGAGCAGTTCTTC	CASTPNIPAGNEQFF
TRBJ2-6	.	.	TRBV3-1/TRBV3-2	TGTGCCAGCAGCCACCCCCAGCCTCGGGACTCTGGGGCCAACGTCCTGACTTTC	CASSHPQPRDSGANVLTF
TRBJ2-2	.	TRBD2	TRBV9	TGTGCCAGCAGCTTGGGACTAGCATCAAACACCGGGGAGCTGTTTTTT	CASSLGLASNTGELFF
TRBJ1-2	.	.	TRBV7-2	TGTGCCAGCAGCCATTCCGGGACACACTACACCTTC	CASSHSGTHYTF
TRBJ1-2	.	.	TRBV6-5	TGTGCCGCGCAGGGGCCGCCTAACTATGGCTACACCTTC	CAAQGPPNYGYTF
TRBJ2-1	.	.	TRBV5-1	TGCGCCAGCAGCTTTGAAGCCGACAATGAGCAGTTCTTC	CASSFEADNEQFF
TRBJ1-1	.	TRBD1	TRBV6-5	TGTGCCAGCACCAAGGGGGCAGGGGGGAGCACTGAAGCTTTCTTT	CASTKGAGGSTEAFF
TRBJ2-1	.	.	TRBV14	TGTGCCAGCAGCCATCTCCTACCCTCCTACAATGAGCAGTTCTTC	CASSHLLPSYNEQFF
TRBJ2-2	.	TRBD2	TRBV18	TGTGCCAGCTCACGGCTAGCGGGGGGTCCGAACACCGGGGAGCTGTTTTTT	CASSRLAGGPNTGELFF
TRBJ2-3	.	TRBD2	TRBV7-3	TGTGCCAGCAGCCTAACTAGCGGGAGCACAGATACGCAGTATTTT	CASSLTSGSTDTQYF
TRBJ2-5	once	TRBD2	TRBV5-1	TGCGCCAGCAGCTTGGTACCGGGAGGGGAGACCCAGTACTTC	CASSLVPGGETQYF
TRBJ2-7	.	.	TRBV6-2/TRBV6-3	TGTGCCAGCAGTGGGGGACATCTCGACGAGCAGTACTTC	CASSGGHLDEQYF
TRBJ1-1	.	TRBD1	TRBV7-2	TGTGCCAGCAGATTTAAGGTGGCCGGGACAGGGAACACTGAAGCTTTCTTT	CASRFKVAGTGNTEAFF
TRBJ1-1	.	.	TRBV7-9	TGTGCCAGCAGCTTATGGGTGGGGGCGGTGAACACTGAAGCTTTCTTT	CASSLWVGAVNTEAFF
TRBJ1-1	.	TRBD1	TRBV9	TGTGCCAGCAGCGGACAGGGGTCCACTGAAGCTTTCTTT	CASSGQGSTEAFF
TRBJ1-2	.	.	TRBV27	TGTGCCAGCAGTTTTAACAGGGCCCCCTATGGCTACACCTTC	CASSFNRAPYGYTF
TRBJ2-3	once	TRBD1	TRBV5-1	TGCGCCAGCAGCCACTCAGGGGGCCGGGGTTTAGATACGCAGTATTTT	CASSHSGGRGLDTQYF
TRBJ1-2	once	TRBD1	TRBV4-2	TGTGCCAGCAGCCAAGACGCAGGGGGTGGGTATGGCTACACCTTC	CASSQDAGGGYGYTF
TRBJ2-1	.	TRBD2	TRBV20-1	TGCAGTGCTAGTTACCCGGGACTAGCGGGCCCCTCCTACAATGAGCAGTTCTTC	CSASYPGLAGPSYNEQFF
TRBJ2-1	.	.	TRBV19	TGTGCCAGTAGTATACGGACACCGGCCGAGGAGCAGTTCTTC	CASSIRTPAEEQFF
TRBJ1-1	.	TRBD1	TRBV15	TGTGCCACCAGCGGGGGACAGACAAACACTGAAGCTTTCTTT	CATSGGQTNTEAFF
TRBJ1-1	.	.	TRBV29-1	TGCAGCGCCGGTACAGGGAGGGACACTGAAGCTTTCTTT	CSAGTGRDTEAFF
TRBJ1-4	.	.	TRBV5-1	TGCGCCAGCAGCTTGGTTGGGGACTGGGAAAAACTGTTTTTT	CASSLVGDWEKLFF
TRBJ2-7	.	.	TRBV10-3	TGTGCCTCCGGAGGGAAGGACCAATTGCCGTACGAGCAGTACTTC	CASGGKDQLPYEQYF
TRBJ2-7	.	TRBD1	TRBV18	TGTGCCAGCTCAACCGGGACAGGGGATCCGGAGCAGTACTTC	CASSTGTGDPEQYF
TRBJ2-3	.	TRBD1	TRBV5-1	TGCGCCAGCAGCCTTCGGACAGGGGGAGCAGATACGCAGTATTTT	CASSLRTGGADTQYF
TRBJ2-3	.	.	TRBV2	TGTGCCAGCAGTCCCCTGACAGGCACAGATACGCAGTATTTT	CASSPLTGTDTQYF
TRBJ1-2	.	TRBD1	TRBV28	TGTGCCAGCAGTTTTGGGACAGGGGGCGGCTACACCTTC	CASSFGTGGGYTF
TRBJ2-5	.	.	TRBV19	TGTGCCAGTAGTAGGGTGGCGAGGGGGCAAGAGACCCAGTACTTC	CASSRVARGQETQYF
TRBJ2-1	.	TRBD2	TRBV5-1	TGCGCCAGCAGCTCTTCTAGCGGCCCTCCTAACAATGAGCAGTTCTTC	CASSSSSGPPNNEQFF
TRBJ2-1	.	TRBD1	TRBV28	TGTGCCAGCACCTCTCCAGGGACAGCTATCCTCTTC	CASTSPGTAILF
TRBJ1-2	few	.	TRBV3-1/TRBV3-2	TGTGCCAGCAGCCTAAGGGCGGAGGAATATGGCTACACCTTC	CASSLRAEEYGYTF
TRBJ1-3	.	.	TRBV3-1/TRBV3-2	TGTGCCAGCAGCCAAGGGACAGTCTCTGGAAACACCATATATTTT	CASSQGTVSGNTIYF